These 21 T cell receptor beta chains were all obtained from the same sample, sequenced in a study of blood T cell repertoires in COVID-19. The data were produced by immunoSEQ multiplex PCR, yet TCRdb's version contains in-frame clones alone and is incomplete. The table shows some 130,000 clones, with roughly 79% occurring only once. The sequenced sample consisted of peripheral blood. The receptors were sampled from an older woman with active or convalescent COVID-19.

The chain uses TRBV9 and TRBJ2-7; TRBD2 agrees at 8 bases. The CDR3 runs to 17 residues. Germline lookup yields CDR1 SGDLS and CDR2 YYNGEE. Unmatched junction bases numbered 14, after V lost 4 bases and J lost 2 bases. The chain's CDR3 is CASSTHGVAGLPYEQYF. The DNA of the CDR3 is TGTGCCAGCAGCACACACGGGGTAGCGGGACTACCCTACGAGCAGTACTTC. Supplemented by reference TRBV9 and TRBJ2-7, the full variable domain reads DSGVTQTPKHLITATGQRVTLRCSPRSGDLSVYWYQQSLDQGLQFLIQYYNGEERAKGNILERFSAQQFPDLHSELNLSSLELGDSALYFCASSTHGVAGLPYEQYFGPGTRLTVT.

The chain joins TRBV7-2 to TRBJ1-3, with 10 bases fitting TRBD1. V lost 11 bases to trimming and J lost 3 bases; unmatched junction nucleotides: 4. From germline, CDR1 is SGHTA and CDR2 FQGNSA. The CDR3 is made up of 13 amino acids. In DNA form, the CDR3 reads TGTGCCGCGGACAGGGGGGTTGGAAACACCATATATTTT. It encodes CAADRGVGNTIYF.

This clone has just one count. This chain uses TRBV4-3 with TRBJ2-3; 9 positions agree with TRBD2. Trimming at V came to 0 bases and at J to 1 base, leaving 8 bases not matched to a gene. The CDR3 is 18 residues long. Looked up from germline, CDR1 is LGHNA and CDR2 is YSLEER. CDR3 nucleotides: TGCGCCAGCAGCCAAGAACCGCATCTAGCGGGGCGCACAGATACGCAGTATTTT. Its translation: CASSQEPHLAGRTDTQYF.

This chain links TRBV27 with TRBJ2-5, with TRBD1 matching 7 bases. The CDR3 is made up of 14 amino acids. CDR1 and CDR2 from the germline V gene are MNHEY and SMNVEV (reference sequence). The V segment lost 6 bases and the J segment 1 base; nucleotides outside the gene matches: 5. This CDR3 reads CASSLQGSQETQYF. The CDR3 coding sequence is TGTGCCAGCAGCCTACAGGGGTCCCAAGAGACCCAGTACTTC.

The genes are TRBV7-3 and TRBJ1-5, with TRBD1 as a possible D gene (6 bases). Germline V CDR1 and CDR2: SGHTA, FQGTGA. The CDR3 is 14 amino acids. Trimming took 5 bases from V and 4 from J, leaving 12 bases between them. The CDR3 DNA is TGTGCCAGCAGCCTAAGGGGGGGGAATCAGCCCCAGCATTTT. Protein sequence: CASSLRGGNQPQHF. The full variable domain, its missing parts supplied by reference TRBV7-3 and TRBJ1-5, is GAGVSQTPSNKVTEKGKYVELRCDPISGHTALYWYRQSLGQGPEFLIYFQGTGAADDSGLPNDRFFAVRPEGSVSTLKIQRTERGDSAVYLCASSLRGGNQPQHFGDGTRLSIL.

The CDR3 bases are TGTGCCAGCAGTGAAGAAGCCCCCACTATGGAGGCCCACACAGATACGCAGTATTTT. It translates to CASSEEAPTMEAHTDTQYF. The genes are TRBV6-1 and TRBJ2-3; possible D gene TRBD2, 5 bases. V lost 1 base to trimming and J lost 2 bases, with 22 bases between them. This CDR3 has 19 amino acids. CDR1 is MNHNS, CDR2 SASEGT, per germline.

This chain links TRBV10-3 with TRBJ2-7, with D perhaps TRBD2 (6 bases). V lost 4 bases and J lost 0, with 13 bases in between. CDR1 ENHRY and CDR2 SYGVKD come from the germline V gene. The CDR3 runs to 15 residues. The CDR3 loop reads CAISGGAGSSYEQYV. For the CDR3, the DNA is TGTGCCATCAGTGGAGGGGCGGGGAGCTCCTACGAGCAGTACGTC.

The chain combines TRBV28 with TRBJ1-1, with TRBD1 matching over 10 bases. Trimming removed 5 bases from V and 5 bases from J; junction bases left unmatched: 2. Per germline, CDR1 MDHEN and CDR2 SYDVKM. This CDR3 region has 13 residues. The CDR3 DNA reads as TGTGCCAGCAGTGGGGACAGGGGAACTGAAGCTTTCTTT. It codes for CASSGDRGTEAFF.

V and J are TRBV4-1 and TRBJ2-5; D not certain. Per the germline V gene, CDR1 is MGHRA and CDR2 is YSYEKL. This CDR3 is 13 amino acids long. V lost 1 base and J 5 bases, leaving 8 bases between the germline ends. DNA for the CDR3: TGCGCCAGCAGCCAAGGCAGGTTTGAGACCCAGTACTTC. Protein product: CASSQGRFETQYF.

The rearrangement uses TRBV2 and TRBJ2-1, with 13 nucleotides matching TRBD2. Trimming cost V 9 bases and J 10 bases; bases outside gene matches: 9. Germline lookup yields CDR1 SNHLY and CDR2 FYNNEI. The CDR3 extends over 14 amino acids. In DNA form, the CDR3 reads TGTGCCAGTAGGCGACTAGCGGGGGGCGGGGAGCAGTTCTTC. As protein: CASRRLAGGGEQFF.

V and J are TRBV3-1 (or the pseudogene TRBV3-2) and TRBJ2-3; maybe TRBD1 (8 bases). Germline loops: CDR1 LGHDT, CDR2 YNNKEL (reference sequence). V lost 0 bases, J lost 2 bases, and 12 bases lay in between. The CDR3 has 16 amino acids. CDR3 sequence reads: CASSQEQGGITDTQYF. The DNA of the CDR3 is TGTGCCAGCAGCCAAGAACAGGGGGGGATCACAGATACGCAGTATTTT.

The J gene is TRBJ2-5, the V gene TRBV5-1; 9 bases line up with TRBD1. This CDR3 has 14 residues. J gave up 2 bases and V 4 bases, and 3 bases lay outside the gene matches. CDR1 is SGHRS, CDR2 YFSETQ, per germline. The CDR3 here is CASSTGTGQETQYF. DNA of the CDR3: TGCGCCAGCAGCACAGGGACAGGGCAAGAGACCCAGTACTTC.

This clone was detected many times. The chain joins TRBV7-2 to TRBJ1-1; D gene ambiguous. CDR1 SGHTA and CDR2 FQGNSA come from the germline V gene. CDR3 length: 13 amino acids. Between the trimmed V and J ends, which lost 4 bases and 10 bases, there was a span of 16 bases. Here the CDR3 reads CASSSQVGLGAFF. The CDR3 nucleotides are TGTGCCAGCAGCTCCCAGGTGGGTCTGGGAGCTTTCTTT.

The CDR3 DNA is TGCGCCAGCACCTCGGGGGGGTTTGACAATGAGCAGTTCTTC. It yields the protein CASTSGGFDNEQFF. The chain carries TRBV4-1 and TRBJ2-1; TRBD2 agrees at 8 bases. The CDR3 has 14 amino acids. Germline V gene sequence: CDR1 MGHRA, CDR2 YSYEKL. V was pared by 7 bases and J by 5 bases, with 7 bases of the junction left unmatched.

This clone has only one observation. The DNA of the CDR3 is TGTGCCAGCAGAGATTCCGGGACAGGCAATCAGCCCCAGCATTTT. This sequence encodes CASRDSGTGNQPQHF. V is TRBV2 and J is TRBJ1-5, with 7 bases lining up with TRBD1. The CDR3 is 15 amino acids. J gave up 2 bases and V 6 bases, and 7 bases lay outside the gene matches. Per germline, CDR1 SNHLY and CDR2 FYNNEI.

This clone has a single count. CDR3 DNA: TGTGCCAGCAGTTTATCAGCGGGAGCTAATCAAGAGACCCAGTACTTC. Encoded protein: CASSLSAGANQETQYF. The V and J genes are TRBV28 and TRBJ2-5, with 8 nucleotides matching TRBD2. Germline assignment: CDR1 MDHEN and CDR2 SYDVKM. CDR3 length: 16 amino acids. The trim removed 1 base at V and 2 bases at J, leaving 6 bases unmatched.

This clone was observed a few times. At one boundary the junction diverges from the germline segment, which might be a read error. The rearrangement joins TRBV7-7 to TRBJ2-1, with D hard to call. The CDR3 is made up of 14 amino acids. Germline loops: CDR1 SSHAT, CDR2 FNYEAQ (reference sequence). DNA of the CDR3: TGTGCTAGCAGCTTAGTTCTTGCTTCACGGGAGCAGTTCTTC. It translates to CASSLVLASREQFF.

The chain employs TRBV19 and TRBJ1-2; D unresolved. Trimming cost V 1 base and J 4 bases, with 13 bases left between them. Germline loops: CDR1 LNHDA, CDR2 SQIVND (reference sequence). The CDR3 covers 15 residues. CDR3 sequence (DNA): TGTGCCAGTAGTATAGGGTACGGGTTATCCTATGGCTACACCTTC. Translation gives CASSIGYGLSYGYTF.

In this sample, this clone turned up a few times. The V and J genes are TRBV9 and TRBJ2-7; TRBD1 matches 10 bases. The V gene's germline CDR1 is SGDLS and CDR2 YYNGEE. V shed 4 bases, J shed 3 bases, and the junction held 13 bases outside the gene matches. This CDR3 is 17 amino acids long. The CDR3 DNA reads as TGTGCCAGCAGCCCTCCCCAAAGGGGGGACAGGGGCTACGAGCAGTACTTC. This gives the protein CASSPPQRGDRGYEQYF.

The CDR3 here is CASSRQGQGYGYTF. Written as DNA, the CDR3 is TGTGCCAGCAGCCGACAGGGTCAGGGCTATGGCTACACCTTC. V is TRBV27 and J is TRBJ1-2, with 7 positions matching TRBD1. The CDR3 is made up of 14 amino acids. The germline CDR1 and CDR2 sequences are MNHEY and SMNVEV (reference sequence). V lost 6 bases to trimming and J lost 4 bases; unmatched junction nucleotides: 8.

The chain employs TRBV19 and TRBJ1-1; TRBD1 is a possible D gene (6 bases). Trimming left V 5 bases short and J 1 base short, with 11 bases between. The CDR3 covers 14 residues. Germline V gene sequence: CDR1 LNHDA, CDR2 SQIVND (reference sequence). The CDR3 spells CASSPRQENTEAFF. The CDR3 DNA is TGTGCCAGTAGTCCTAGACAGGAGAACACTGAAGCTTTCTTT.